This T cell receptor (beta chain) derives from a study of CD8 T cells in ankylosing spondylitis. The germline gives CDR1 PRHDT, CDR2 FYEKMQ (reference sequence). The CDR3 length is 17 residues. Trimming took 5 bases from V and 4 from J; bases not matched to a gene: 15. TCRdb reprocessed the 5' RACE reads via MiXCR and lists one record per CDR3 protein. The sample contains 350,000 to 450,000 distinct CDR3 sequences, approximately 20% of which appear only once. Sequenced sample: blood, either unsorted or a sorted T cell fraction (not recorded which). This TCR was recovered from a male donor with ankylosing spondylitis or in good health (not recorded which). This chain uses TRBV13 with TRBJ2-5, with 8 bases that match TRBD2. CDR3 sequence reads: CASSPRPLLAAAETQYF. The CDR3 DNA reads TGTGCCAGCAGCCCGCGACCCTTACTAGCGGCGGCAGAGACCCAGTACTTC.